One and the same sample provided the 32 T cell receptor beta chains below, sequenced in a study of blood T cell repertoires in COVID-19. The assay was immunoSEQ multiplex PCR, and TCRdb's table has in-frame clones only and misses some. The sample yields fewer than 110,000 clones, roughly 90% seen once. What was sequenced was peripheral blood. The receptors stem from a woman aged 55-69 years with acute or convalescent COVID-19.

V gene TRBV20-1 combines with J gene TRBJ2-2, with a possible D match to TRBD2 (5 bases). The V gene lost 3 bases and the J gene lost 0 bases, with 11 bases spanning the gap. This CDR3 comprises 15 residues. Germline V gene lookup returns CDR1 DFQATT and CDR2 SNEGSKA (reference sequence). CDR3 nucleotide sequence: TGCAGTGCTAGTCAAGCGGTACCGAACACCGGGGAGCTGTTTTTT. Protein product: CSASQAVPNTGELFF.

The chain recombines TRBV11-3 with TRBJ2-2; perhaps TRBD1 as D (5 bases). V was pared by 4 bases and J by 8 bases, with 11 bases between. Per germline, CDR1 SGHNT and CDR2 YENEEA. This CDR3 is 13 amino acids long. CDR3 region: CASSYSRDGELFF. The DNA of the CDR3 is TGTGCCAGCAGCTACAGCAGGGATGGGGAGCTGTTTTTT.

The CDR3 nucleotides are TGTGCCAGTGCGAACAGGGATTCACCCCTCCACTTT. Its translation is CASANRDSPLHF. The chain is built from TRBV28 and TRBJ1-6; a possible D gene is TRBD1 (6 bases). V lost 9 bases and J lost 8, with 11 bases in between. CDR1 is MDHEN, CDR2 SYDVKM, per germline. This CDR3 has 12 amino acids.

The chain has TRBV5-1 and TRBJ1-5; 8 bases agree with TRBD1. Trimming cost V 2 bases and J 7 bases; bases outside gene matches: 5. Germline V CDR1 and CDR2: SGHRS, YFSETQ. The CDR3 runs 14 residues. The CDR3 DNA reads TGCGCCAGCAGCTTAGGACAGGGAGAGCAGCCCCAGCATTTT. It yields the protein CASSLGQGEQPQHF.

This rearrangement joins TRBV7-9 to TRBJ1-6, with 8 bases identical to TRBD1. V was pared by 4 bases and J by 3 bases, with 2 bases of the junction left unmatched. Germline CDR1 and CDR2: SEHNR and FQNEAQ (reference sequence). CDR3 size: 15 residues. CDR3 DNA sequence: TGTGCCAGCAGCTCACAGGGGGGCTATAATTCACCCCTCCACTTT. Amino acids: CASSSQGGYNSPLHF.

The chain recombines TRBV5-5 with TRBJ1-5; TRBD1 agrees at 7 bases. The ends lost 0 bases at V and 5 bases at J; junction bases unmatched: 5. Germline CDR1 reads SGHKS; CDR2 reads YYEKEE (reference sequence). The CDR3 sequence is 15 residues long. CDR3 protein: CASSLALTGDQPQHF. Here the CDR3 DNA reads TGTGCCAGCAGCTTGGCCCTTACAGGGGATCAGCCCCAGCATTTT. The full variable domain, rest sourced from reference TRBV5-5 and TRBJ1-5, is DAGVTQSPTHLIKTRGQQVTLRCSPISGHKSVSWYQQVLGQGPQFIFQYYEKEERGRGNFPDRFSARQFPNYSSELNVNALLLGDSALYLCASSLALTGDQPQHFGDGTRLSIL.

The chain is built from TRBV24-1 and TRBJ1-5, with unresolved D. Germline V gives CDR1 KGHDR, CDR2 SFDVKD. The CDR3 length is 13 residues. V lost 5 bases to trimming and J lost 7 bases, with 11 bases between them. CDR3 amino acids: CATSALGLQPQHF. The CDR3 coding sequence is TGTGCCACCAGTGCCCTCGGGTTGCAGCCCCAGCATTTT.

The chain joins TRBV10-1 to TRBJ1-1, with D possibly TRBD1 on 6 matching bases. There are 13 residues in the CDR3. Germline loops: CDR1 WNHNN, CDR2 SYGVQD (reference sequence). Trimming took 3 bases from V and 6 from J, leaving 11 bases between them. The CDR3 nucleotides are TGCGCCAGCAGTGACCCTCGACAGGCTGAAGCTTTCTTT. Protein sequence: CASSDPRQAEAFF.

In nucleotides, the CDR3 is TGCGCCAGCAGCCAAGTCATCCCTGGCAAGCAGTTCTTC. Translation: CASSQVIPGKQFF. The gene calls are TRBV4-1 and TRBJ2-1; D gene unclear. The CDR3 contains 13 residues. Germline CDR1 reads MGHRA; CDR2 reads YSYEKL. Between the trimmed V and J ends, which lost 1 base and 11 bases, there was a span of 12 bases.

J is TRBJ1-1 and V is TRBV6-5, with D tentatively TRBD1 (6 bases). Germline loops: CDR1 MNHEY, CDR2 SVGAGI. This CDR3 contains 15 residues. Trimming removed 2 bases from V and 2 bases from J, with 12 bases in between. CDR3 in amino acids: CASSYTDSPNTEAFF. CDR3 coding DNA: TGTGCCAGCAGTTACACGGACAGTCCAAACACTGAAGCTTTCTTT.

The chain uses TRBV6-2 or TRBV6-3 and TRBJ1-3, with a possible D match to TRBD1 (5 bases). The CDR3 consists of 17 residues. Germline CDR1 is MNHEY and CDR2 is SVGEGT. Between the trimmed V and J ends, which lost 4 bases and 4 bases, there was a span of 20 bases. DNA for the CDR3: TGTGCCAGCAGTTCCCCCGGGGCGCAGCGGGCAGGAAACACCATATATTTT. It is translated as CASSSPGAQRAGNTIYF.

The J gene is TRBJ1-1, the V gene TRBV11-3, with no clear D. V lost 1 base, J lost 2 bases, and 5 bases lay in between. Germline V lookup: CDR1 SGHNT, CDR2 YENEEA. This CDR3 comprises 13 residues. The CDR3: CASSLGLNTEAFF. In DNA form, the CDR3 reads TGTGCCAGCAGCTTAGGTCTCAACACTGAAGCTTTCTTT.

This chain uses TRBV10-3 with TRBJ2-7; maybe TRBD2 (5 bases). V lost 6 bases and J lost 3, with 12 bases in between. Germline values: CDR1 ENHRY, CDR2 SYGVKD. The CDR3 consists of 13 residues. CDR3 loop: CAIRAMGSYEQYV. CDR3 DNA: TGTGCCATCAGGGCCATGGGGAGCTACGAGCAGTACGTC.

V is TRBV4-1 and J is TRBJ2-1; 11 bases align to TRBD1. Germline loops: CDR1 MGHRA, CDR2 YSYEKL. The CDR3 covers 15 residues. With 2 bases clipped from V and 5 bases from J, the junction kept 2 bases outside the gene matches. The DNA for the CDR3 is TGCGCCAGCAGCCAACGGGGACAGGGGGACAATGAGCAGTTCTTC. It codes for CASSQRGQGDNEQFF.

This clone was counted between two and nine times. The CDR3 region is CASSRGNEQYV. CDR3 DNA sequence: TGTGCCAGCTCACGAGGAAACGAGCAGTACGTC. The J gene is TRBJ2-7, the V gene TRBV18; the D is unclear. Germline V lookup: CDR1 KGHSH, CDR2 LQKENI. CDR3 length: 11 amino acids. Trimming pared 4 bases from V and 5 bases from J, leaving 6 bases between.

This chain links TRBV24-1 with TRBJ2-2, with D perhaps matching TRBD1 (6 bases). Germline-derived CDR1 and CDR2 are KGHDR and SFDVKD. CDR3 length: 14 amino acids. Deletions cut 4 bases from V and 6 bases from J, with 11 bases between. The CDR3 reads CATSEHREAGELFF. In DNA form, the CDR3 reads TGTGCCACCAGTGAACACAGGGAAGCCGGGGAGCTGTTTTTT.

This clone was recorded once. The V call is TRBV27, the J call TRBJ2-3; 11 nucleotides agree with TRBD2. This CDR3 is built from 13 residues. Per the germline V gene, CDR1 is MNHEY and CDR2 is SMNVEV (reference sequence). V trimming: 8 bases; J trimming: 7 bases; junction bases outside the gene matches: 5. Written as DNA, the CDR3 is TGTGCCAGCGCCGGGACTAGCGGAAATACGCAGTATTTT. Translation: CASAGTSGNTQYF.

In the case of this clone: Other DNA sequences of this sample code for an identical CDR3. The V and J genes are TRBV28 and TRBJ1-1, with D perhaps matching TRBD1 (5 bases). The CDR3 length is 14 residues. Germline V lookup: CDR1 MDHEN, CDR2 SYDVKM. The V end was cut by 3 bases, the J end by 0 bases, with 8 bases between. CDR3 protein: CASSFGGLNTEAFF. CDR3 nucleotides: TGTGCCAGCAGTTTCGGGGGATTGAACACTGAAGCTTTCTTT.

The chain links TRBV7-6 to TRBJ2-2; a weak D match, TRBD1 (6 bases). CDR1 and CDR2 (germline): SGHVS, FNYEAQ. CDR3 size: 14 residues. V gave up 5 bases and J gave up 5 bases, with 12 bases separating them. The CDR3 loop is CASSIQGTTGELFF. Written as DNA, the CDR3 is TGTGCCAGCAGCATACAGGGTACAACCGGGGAGCTGTTTTTT.

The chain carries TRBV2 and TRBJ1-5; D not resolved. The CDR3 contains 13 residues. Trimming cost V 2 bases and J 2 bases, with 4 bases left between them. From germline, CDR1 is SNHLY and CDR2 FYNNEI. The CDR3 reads CASSEQGNQPQHF. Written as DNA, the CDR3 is TGTGCCAGCAGTGAACAGGGCAATCAGCCCCAGCATTTT.

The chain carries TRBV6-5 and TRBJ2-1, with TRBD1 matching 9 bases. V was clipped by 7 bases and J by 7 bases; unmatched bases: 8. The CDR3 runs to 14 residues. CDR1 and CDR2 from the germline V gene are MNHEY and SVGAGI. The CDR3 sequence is CASTLGQGVNEQFF. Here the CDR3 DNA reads TGTGCCAGCACCCTGGGACAGGGAGTGAATGAGCAGTTCTTC.

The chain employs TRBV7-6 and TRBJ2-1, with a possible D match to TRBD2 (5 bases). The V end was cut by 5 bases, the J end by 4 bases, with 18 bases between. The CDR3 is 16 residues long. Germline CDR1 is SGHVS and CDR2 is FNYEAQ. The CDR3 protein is CASSTRLRERYNEQFF. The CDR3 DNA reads TGTGCCAGCAGCACCAGGTTGAGGGAGCGATACAATGAGCAGTTCTTC.

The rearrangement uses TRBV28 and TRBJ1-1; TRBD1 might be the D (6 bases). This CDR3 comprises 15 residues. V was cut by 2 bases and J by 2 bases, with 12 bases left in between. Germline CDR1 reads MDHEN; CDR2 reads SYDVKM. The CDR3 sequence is CASSLPWTVNTEAFF. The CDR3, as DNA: TGTGCCAGCAGTTTACCCTGGACAGTTAACACTGAAGCTTTCTTT.

Written as DNA, the CDR3 is TGTGCCAGCAGCGAACGACCTAGCGGGAGAGACTCCTACAATGAGCAGTTCTTC. Translation gives CASSERPSGRDSYNEQFF. J is TRBJ2-1 and V is TRBV9, with 10 bases fitting TRBD2. Germline loops: CDR1 SGDLS, CDR2 YYNGEE. The CDR3 runs to 18 residues. Trimming at V came to 3 bases and at J to 0 bases, leaving 9 bases not matched to a gene.

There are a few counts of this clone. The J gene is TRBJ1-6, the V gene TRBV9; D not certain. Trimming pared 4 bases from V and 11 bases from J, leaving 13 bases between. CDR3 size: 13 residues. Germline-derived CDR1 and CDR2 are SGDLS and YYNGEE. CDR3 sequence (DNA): TGTGCCAGCAGCTTAGGCGGGAAGGCACCCCTCCACTTT. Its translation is CASSLGGKAPLHF.

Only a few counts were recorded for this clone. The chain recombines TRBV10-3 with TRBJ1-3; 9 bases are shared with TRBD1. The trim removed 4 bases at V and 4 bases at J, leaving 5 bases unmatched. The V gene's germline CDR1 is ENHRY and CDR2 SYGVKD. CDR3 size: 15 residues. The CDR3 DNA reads TGTGCCATCAGTGTGGGACAGGGTCAAGGAAACACCATATATTTT. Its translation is CAISVGQGQGNTIYF.

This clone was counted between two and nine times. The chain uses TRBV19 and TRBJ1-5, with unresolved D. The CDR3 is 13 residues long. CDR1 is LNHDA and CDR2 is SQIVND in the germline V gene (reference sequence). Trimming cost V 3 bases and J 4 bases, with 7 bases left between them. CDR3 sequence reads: CASSITVNQPQHF. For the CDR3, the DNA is TGTGCCAGTAGTATCACGGTGAATCAGCCCCAGCATTTT.

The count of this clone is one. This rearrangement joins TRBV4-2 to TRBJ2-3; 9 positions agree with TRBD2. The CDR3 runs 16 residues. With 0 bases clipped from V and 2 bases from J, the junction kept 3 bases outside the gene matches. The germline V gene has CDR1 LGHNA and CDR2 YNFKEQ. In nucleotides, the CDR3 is TGTGCCAGCAGCCAAGATCTAGCGGGATTCACAGATACGCAGTATTTT. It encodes CASSQDLAGFTDTQYF.

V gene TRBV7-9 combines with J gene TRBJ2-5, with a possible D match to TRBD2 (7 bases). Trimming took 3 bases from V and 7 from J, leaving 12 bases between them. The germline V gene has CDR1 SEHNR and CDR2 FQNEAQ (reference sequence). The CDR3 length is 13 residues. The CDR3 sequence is CASSFGEGGTQYF. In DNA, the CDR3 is TGTGCCAGCAGCTTCGGGGAGGGGGGGACCCAGTACTTC.

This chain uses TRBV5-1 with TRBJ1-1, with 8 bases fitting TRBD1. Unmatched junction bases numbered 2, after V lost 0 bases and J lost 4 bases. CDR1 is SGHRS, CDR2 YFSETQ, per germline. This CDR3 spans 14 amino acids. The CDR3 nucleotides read TGCGCCAGCAGCTTGGACAGGGGGGCCACTGAAGCTTTCTTT. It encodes CASSLDRGATEAFF.

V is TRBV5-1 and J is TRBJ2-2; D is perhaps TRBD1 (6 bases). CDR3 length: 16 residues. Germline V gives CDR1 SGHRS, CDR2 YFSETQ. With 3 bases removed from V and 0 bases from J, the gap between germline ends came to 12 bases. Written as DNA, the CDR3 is TGCGCCAGCAGCTCAACCGGGACAACGAACACCGGGGAGCTGTTTTTT. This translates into CASSSTGTTNTGELFF.

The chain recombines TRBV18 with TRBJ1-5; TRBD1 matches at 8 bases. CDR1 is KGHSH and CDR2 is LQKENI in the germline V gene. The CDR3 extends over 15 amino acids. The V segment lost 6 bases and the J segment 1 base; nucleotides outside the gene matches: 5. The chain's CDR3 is CASSQGTGSNQPQHF. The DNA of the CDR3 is TGTGCCAGCTCCCAAGGGACAGGCAGCAATCAGCCCCAGCATTTT.